This TCR beta chain derives from a study of OX40 agonist ivuxolimab in advanced cancers. Study as a whole: Antecedent anti-PD-1, anti-PD-L1 or anti-CTLA-4 therapy was permissible, with roughly 36% having received some. Three dose-escalation patients had partial responses: one with hepatocellular carcinoma and two with cutaneous melanoma.

Germline V lookup: CDR1 MNHNY, CDR2 SVGAGI (reference sequence). This CDR3 region has 15 residues. V dropped 0 bases and J dropped 0 bases, with 8 bases sitting between them. As for this clone: Its antigen remains unknown.

Study results and limitations: Low normalized T-cell clonal expansion also characterized some of the nonresponders. CD4+ and CD8+ blood T cells expanded clonally by week 6 at 0.1 to 3.0 mg/kg.

Produced via immunoSEQ multiplex PCR; TCRdb's table is partial and in-frame only. The table has about 74,000 clones, approximately 87% seen once. This clonotype was sampled from an adult with an advanced solid tumor such as melanoma, head and neck, liver or kidney cancer. The sequencing used CD4+ or CD8+ T cells sorted from blood, collected in a trial of the OX40 agonist ivuxolimab. This chain joins TRBV6-6 and TRBJ1-1; the D is unclear. The CDR3 here is CASSYSRDMNTEAFF. The CDR3 coding sequence is TGTGCCAGCAGTTACTCGCGAGACATGAACACTGAAGCTTTCTTT.